These 6 T cell receptor beta chains were all obtained from the same sample, sequenced in a study of blood T cell repertoires in COVID-19. Produced via immunoSEQ multiplex PCR; TCRdb's table is partial and in-frame only. The table includes about 180,000 clones, roughly 88% detected once. Material for sequencing was PBMCs or T cells enriched from blood (not recorded which). The receptors stem from a woman aged 25 to 39 who had recovered from COVID-19.

The V and J genes are TRBV11-2 and TRBJ2-2, with TRBD2 matching over 9 bases. Germline assignment: CDR1 SGHAT and CDR2 FQNNGV. V dropped 1 base and J dropped 2; count of bases not matched to a gene: 2. The CDR3 contains 16 residues. This CDR3 reads CASSLGLAGNTGELFF. In nucleotides, the CDR3 is TGTGCCAGCAGCTTAGGGCTAGCGGGAAACACCGGGGAGCTGTTTTTT.

This chain joins TRBV10-3 and TRBJ2-7, with D tentatively TRBD1 (8 bases). CDR1 is ENHRY and CDR2 is SYGVKD in the germline V gene. The V gene lost 8 bases and the J gene lost 4 bases, with 21 bases spanning the gap. The CDR3 has 15 residues. The CDR3 region has the DNA TGTGCCATCGGGGGGCCCACAGGGGGGGCTTACGAGCAGTACTTC. The encoded protein is CAIGGPTGGAYEQYF.

The V gene is TRBV14, the J gene TRBJ2-1; D gene ambiguous. V was shortened by 4 bases and J by 4 bases, with 8 bases between the two germline ends. There are 13 residues in the CDR3. From germline, CDR1 is SGHDN and CDR2 FVKESK. The CDR3 DNA follows: TGTGCCAGCAGCCCGAGAGGTTACAATGAGCAGTTCTTC. Protein: CASSPRGYNEQFF. The full variable domain, with the rest looked up from reference TRBV14 and TRBJ2-1, is EAGVTQFPSHSVIEKGQTVTLRCDPISGHDNLYWYRRVMGKEIKFLLHFVKESKQDESGMPNNRFLAERTGGTYSTLKVQPAELEDSGVYFCASSPRGYNEQFFGPGTRLTVL.

V usage is TRBV29-1 and J usage is TRBJ1-1, with 9 nucleotides matching TRBD1. Germline CDR1 and CDR2: SQVTM and ANQGSEA. Unmatched junction bases numbered 9, after V lost 6 bases and J lost 7 bases. The CDR3 is 13 amino acids. This chain's CDR3 is CSVDQQGALEAFF. CDR3 DNA sequence: TGCAGCGTGGACCAACAGGGGGCTCTTGAAGCTTTCTTT.

The chain uses TRBV4-2 and TRBJ2-7; 12 bases fit TRBD2. Germline values: CDR1 LGHNA, CDR2 YNFKEQ. V was clipped by 1 base and J by 4 bases; unmatched bases: 2. This CDR3 region has 15 residues. CDR3 bases: TGTGCCAGCAGCCAAGGACTAGCGGGAGTATACGAGCAGTACTTC. It codes for CASSQGLAGVYEQYF.

V is TRBV12-3 or TRBV12-4 and J is TRBJ2-1; 7 positions match TRBD1. Losses at the gene ends were 2 bases for V and 9 bases for J; bases not matched to a gene: 1. The CDR3 sequence is 12 residues long. The CDR3 DNA reads TGTGCCAGCAGTTTACCAGGGGGTGAGCAGTTCTTC. Amino acids: CASSLPGGEQFF.